This record concerns one TCR beta chain sequence. The antigen is undetermined. This entry comes from a study of PD-1 blockade in classical Hodgkin lymphoma. Profiling relied on immunoSEQ multiplex PCR, and the TCRdb table lists in-frame clones only, not all of them. The table lists tens of thousands of clones, over 75% of them singletons. Regarding the study as a whole: Repertoire differences lack defined causes, possibly disease activity or prior therapy. For complete responders, baseline diversity was comparable to that of newly diagnosed patients.

Trimming shortened V by 3 bases and J by 7 bases, and 9 bases separated the two germline ends. Germline V gene sequence: CDR1 MNHEY, CDR2 SMNVEV (reference sequence). This CDR3 comprises 13 residues. This sample's time point: cycle 4 day 1 (C4D1), after 6 weeks of nivolumab. All patients relapsed after autologous stem cell transplantation, and brentuximab vedotin exposure varied. The sample in question was peripheral blood mononuclear cells (PBMCs), obtained before the fourth cycle of nivolumab. This TCR was sampled from a human donor with classical Hodgkin lymphoma. This sequence joins TRBV27 and TRBJ1-4; D gene ambiguous. CDR3 DNA sequence: TGTGCCAGCAGTTTTGGGTTCGGTGAAAAACTGTTTTTT. Its translation is CASSFGFGEKLFF.